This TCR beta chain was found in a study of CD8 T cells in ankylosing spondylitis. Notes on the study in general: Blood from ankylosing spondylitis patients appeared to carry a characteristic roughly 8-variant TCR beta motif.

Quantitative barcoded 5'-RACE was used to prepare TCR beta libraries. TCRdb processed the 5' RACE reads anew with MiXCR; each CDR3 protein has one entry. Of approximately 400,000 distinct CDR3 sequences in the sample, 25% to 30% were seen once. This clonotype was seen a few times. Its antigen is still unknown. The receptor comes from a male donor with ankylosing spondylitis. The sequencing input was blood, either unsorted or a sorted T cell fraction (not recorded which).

The CDR3 DNA is TGCAGTGCTGATCCTGGACCGCCGGCTGAAGCTTTCTTT. As protein: CSADPGPPAEAFF. This rearrangement joins TRBV20-1 to TRBJ1-1; D not certain. The CDR3 loop spans 13 amino acids. The V gene lost 5 bases and the J gene lost 6 bases, with 16 bases spanning the gap. Germline CDR1 reads DFQATT; CDR2 reads SNEGSKA (reference sequence).